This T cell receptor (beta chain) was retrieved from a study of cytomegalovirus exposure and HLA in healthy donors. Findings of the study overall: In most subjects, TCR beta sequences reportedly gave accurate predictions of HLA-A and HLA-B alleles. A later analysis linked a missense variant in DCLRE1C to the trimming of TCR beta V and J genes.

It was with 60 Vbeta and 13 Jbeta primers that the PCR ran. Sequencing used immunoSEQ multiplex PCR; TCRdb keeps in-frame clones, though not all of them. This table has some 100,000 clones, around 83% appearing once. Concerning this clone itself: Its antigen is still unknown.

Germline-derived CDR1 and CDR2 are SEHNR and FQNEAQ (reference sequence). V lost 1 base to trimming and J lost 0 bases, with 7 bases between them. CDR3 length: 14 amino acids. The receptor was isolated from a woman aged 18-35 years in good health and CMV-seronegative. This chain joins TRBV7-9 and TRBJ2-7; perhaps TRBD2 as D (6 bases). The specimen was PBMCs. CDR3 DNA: TGTGCCAGCAGCTTAGACGGGAGCTCCTACGAGCAGTACTTC. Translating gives CASSLDGSSYEQYF. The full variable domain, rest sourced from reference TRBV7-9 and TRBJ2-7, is DTGVSQNPRHKITKRGQNVTFRCDPISEHNRLYWYRQTLGQGPEFLTYFQNEAQLEKSRLLSDRFSAERPKGSFSTLEIQRTEQGDSAMYLCASSLDGSSYEQYFGPGTRLTVT.